The next 7 T cell receptor beta chains were all read from a single sample in a study of T cells in tuberculosis. Time point described: new active TB diagnosis, blood taken before or within 7 days of starting treatment. The assay was immunoSEQ multiplex PCR, and TCRdb's table has in-frame clones only and misses some. The sample lists roughly 32,000 clones; roughly 93% were seen once. Sequencing was performed on PBMCs, taken at tuberculosis diagnosis. These receptors came from an adult with tuberculosis.

This chain joins TRBV4-1 and TRBJ1-1; D possibly corresponds to TRBD1 (5 bases). The CDR3 contains 15 residues. CDR1 and CDR2 (germline): MGHRA, YSYEKL. V was trimmed by 1 base and J by 4 bases, leaving 13 bases between them. The CDR3: CASSQVRGVSTEAFF. CDR3 DNA sequence: TGCGCCAGCAGCCAAGTGCGGGGGGTGAGCACTGAAGCTTTCTTT.

In this sample, this clone turned up a few times. The gene calls are TRBV15 and TRBJ2-1; 7 nucleotides line up with TRBD1. This CDR3 has 14 residues. Germline trimming cut 4 bases from V and 8 bases from J; bases unmatched to any gene: 8. Germline V lookup: CDR1 LNHNV, CDR2 YYDKDF (reference sequence). The CDR3 DNA sequence: TGTGCCACCAGCAATCAGGGGGTCGGAGATGAGCAGTTCTTC. It yields the protein CATSNQGVGDEQFF.

The chain couples TRBV30 to TRBJ1-6; D gene unclear. Trimming took 0 bases from V and 2 from J, leaving 11 bases between them. Per germline, CDR1 GTSNPN and CDR2 SVGIG (reference sequence). The CDR3 loop spans 16 amino acids. In DNA form, the CDR3 reads TGTGCCTGGAGTGTACCTAGGAAAACCTATAATTCACCCCTCCACTTT. Protein product: CAWSVPRKTYNSPLHF.

This clone appeared a few times. The CDR3 DNA is TGCGCCAGCAGCTTGGGTCTCGGCAGGGAAGCCAATCAGCCCCAGCATTTT. Its protein is CASSLGLGREANQPQHF. The chain couples TRBV5-1 to TRBJ1-5; tentatively, D is TRBD1 (5 bases). Germline V lookup: CDR1 SGHRS, CDR2 YFSETQ. The V and J ends lost 0 bases and 3 bases respectively, with 16 bases between them. The CDR3 has 17 residues.

This clone was seen a single time. The J gene is TRBJ2-7, the V gene TRBV27, with D perhaps matching TRBD2 (5 bases). This CDR3 has 14 amino acids. CDR1 and CDR2 from the germline V gene are MNHEY and SMNVEV (reference sequence). Trimming pared 3 bases from V and 0 bases from J, leaving 9 bases between. This chain's CDR3 is CASSLNGISYEQYF. The CDR3 DNA sequence: TGTGCCAGCAGTTTGAACGGGATCTCCTACGAGCAGTACTTC.

This chain uses TRBV6-1 with TRBJ1-2, with 7 bases that match TRBD1. This CDR3 spans 15 amino acids. Germline lookup yields CDR1 MNHNS and CDR2 SASEGT. Losses at the gene ends were 0 bases for V and 4 bases for J; bases not matched to a gene: 5. The CDR3 loop reads CASSEAVTGVYGYTF. The CDR3 DNA is TGTGCCAGCAGTGAAGCAGTCACAGGGGTCTATGGCTACACCTTC.

The J gene is TRBJ2-7, the V gene TRBV2; no clear D gene. The CDR3 sequence is 15 residues long. CDR1 is SNHLY and CDR2 is FYNNEI in the germline V gene. The ends were cut back, 2 bases at V and 3 bases at J, with 14 bases in the middle. The CDR3, as DNA: TGTGCCAGCAGTGAATTACCCGGGTCCCTCTACGAGCAGTACTTC. Protein sequence: CASSELPGSLYEQYF.